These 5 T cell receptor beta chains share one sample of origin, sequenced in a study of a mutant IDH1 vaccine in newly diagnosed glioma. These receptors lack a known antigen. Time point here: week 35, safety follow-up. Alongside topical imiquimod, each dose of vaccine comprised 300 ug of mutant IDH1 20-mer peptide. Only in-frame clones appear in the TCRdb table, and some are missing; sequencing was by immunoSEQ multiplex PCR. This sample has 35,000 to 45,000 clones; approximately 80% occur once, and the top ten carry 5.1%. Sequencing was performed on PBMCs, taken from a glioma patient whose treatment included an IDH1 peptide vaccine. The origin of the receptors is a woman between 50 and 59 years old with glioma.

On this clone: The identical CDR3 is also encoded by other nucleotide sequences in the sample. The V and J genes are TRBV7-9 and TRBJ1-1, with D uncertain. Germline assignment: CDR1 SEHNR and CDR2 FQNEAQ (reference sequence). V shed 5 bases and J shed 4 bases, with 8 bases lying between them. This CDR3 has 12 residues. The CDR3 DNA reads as TGTGCCAGCAGCCTCCGTTCCACTGAAGCTTTCTTT. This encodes CASSLRSTEAFF.

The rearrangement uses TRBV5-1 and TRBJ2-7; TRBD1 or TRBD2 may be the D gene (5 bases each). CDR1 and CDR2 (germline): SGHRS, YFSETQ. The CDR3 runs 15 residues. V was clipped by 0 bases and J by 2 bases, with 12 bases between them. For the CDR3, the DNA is TGCGCCAGCAGCTTGGCGGGGACCAATGCCTACGAGCAGTACTTC. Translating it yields CASSLAGTNAYEQYF.

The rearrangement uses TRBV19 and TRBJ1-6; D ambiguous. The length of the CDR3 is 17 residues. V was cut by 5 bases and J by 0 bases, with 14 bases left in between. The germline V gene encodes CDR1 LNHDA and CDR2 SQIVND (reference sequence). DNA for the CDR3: TGTGCCAGTAGTCACCAACTAGGCAGCTCCTATAATTCACCCCTCCACTTT. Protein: CASSHQLGSSYNSPLHF.

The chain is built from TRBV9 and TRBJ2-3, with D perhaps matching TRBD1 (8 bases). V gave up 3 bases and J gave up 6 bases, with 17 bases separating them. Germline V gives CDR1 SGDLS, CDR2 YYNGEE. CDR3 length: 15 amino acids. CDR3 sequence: CASSGTGRVIDTQYF. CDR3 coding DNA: TGTGCCAGCAGCGGGACAGGGAGGGTTATCGATACGCAGTATTTT.

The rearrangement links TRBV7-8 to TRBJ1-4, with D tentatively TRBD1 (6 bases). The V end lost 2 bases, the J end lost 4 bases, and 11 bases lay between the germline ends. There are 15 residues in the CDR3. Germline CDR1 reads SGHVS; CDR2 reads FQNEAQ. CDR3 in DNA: TGTGCCAGCAGCTTACAGGGGATGGGTAATGAAAAACTGTTTTTT. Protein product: CASSLQGMGNEKLFF.